These 28 T cell receptor beta chains originate from one sample sequenced in a study of technical replicates of blood from a handful of donors. The assay was immunoSEQ multiplex PCR, and TCRdb's table has in-frame clones only and misses some. The sample includes about 15,000 clones, approximately 90% of them seen just once. Sequenced: PBMCs. These receptor sequences come from a human donor in good health.

A word on this clone: At one end, the junction sequence differs from germline, possibly due to a read error. V and J are TRBV29-1 and TRBJ2-4, with no clear D. Germline V gene data show CDR1 as SQVTM and CDR2 as ANQGSEA. The CDR3 length is 14 residues. The CDR3 protein is CSVKDPVAKNIQYF. The CDR3 DNA reads TGCAGCGTTAAAGACCCCGTAGCCAAAAACATTCAGTACTTC.

The chain uses TRBV7-3 and TRBJ2-3, with D unclear. CDR3 length: 14 residues. Germline CDR1 and CDR2: SGHTA and FQGTGA. V dropped 4 bases and J dropped 6 bases, with 14 bases sitting between them. The CDR3 DNA follows: TGTGCCAGCAGCTCTAGGAGTGGCGCTGATACGCAGTATTTT. It yields the protein CASSSRSGADTQYF.

The chain recombines TRBV4-1 with TRBJ2-7, with a weak D call TRBD2 (6 bases). The CDR3 covers 16 residues. Per the germline V gene, CDR1 is MGHRA and CDR2 is YSYEKL. Trimming took off 0 bases at V and 0 bases at J, with 12 bases between the two ends. The CDR3 loop is CASSQEPLAYSYEQYF. CDR3 in DNA: TGCGCCAGCAGCCAAGAGCCTCTAGCGTACTCCTACGAGCAGTACTTC.

The chain carries TRBV5-1 and TRBJ2-7; no clear D gene. This CDR3 contains 15 residues. Trimming left V 0 bases short and J 0 bases short, with 10 bases between. From germline, CDR1 is SGHRS and CDR2 YFSETQ. The chain's CDR3 is CASSLVQMSSYEQYF. As DNA, the CDR3 is TGCGCCAGCAGCTTGGTACAGATGAGCTCCTACGAGCAGTACTTC.

This chain connects TRBV21-1 to TRBJ2-2; TRBD1 reflects the table's D call only, with no check against the DNA. TRBV21-1 is shown as a pseudogene. This CDR3 region has 19 residues. CDR3 coding DNA: TGTGCCAGCAGCAAAGGTGGGGAGACAGGCCTCGCGAACACCGGGGAGCTGTTTTTT. This codes for CASSKGGETGLANTGELFF.

The chain uses TRBV7-2 and TRBJ2-1, with 8 bases fitting TRBD2. The V and J ends lost 1 base and 9 bases, in that order; junction bases with no gene match: 11. CDR1 is SGHTA and CDR2 is FQGNSA in the germline V gene. CDR3 size: 16 residues. CDR3 in amino acids: CASSLGTSIFGAEQFF. The CDR3, as DNA: TGTGCCAGCAGCTTAGGGACTAGCATCTTCGGGGCTGAGCAGTTCTTC.

The chain couples TRBV5-4 to TRBJ1-1, with D perhaps matching TRBD1 (6 bases). V lost 2 bases to trimming and J lost 1 base, with 18 bases between them. Germline CDR1 SGHNT, CDR2 YYREEE (reference sequence). The length of the CDR3 is 17 residues. The CDR3 protein is CASSFGGGGTTNTEAFF. CDR3 sequence (DNA): TGTGCCAGCAGCTTTGGGGGAGGGGGGACGACGAACACTGAAGCTTTCTTT.

This chain joins TRBV5-6 and TRBJ1-2, with 11 bases identical to TRBD1. The CDR3 sequence is 15 residues long. J was trimmed by 7 bases and V by 2 bases; bases with no gene match: 7. Germline V gene data show CDR1 as SGHDT and CDR2 as YYEEEE. The DNA for the CDR3 is TGTGCCAGCAGCTTCGGAGGACAGGGGGCGCGTGGCTACACCTTC. Translated, it gives CASSFGGQGARGYTF.

This CDR3 reads CASSLQGGQGSGANVLTF. CDR3 nucleotide sequence: TGTGCCAGCAGCTTACAAGGGGGACAGGGCTCTGGGGCCAACGTCCTGACTTTC. The V call is TRBV7-2, the J call TRBJ2-6; the match to TRBD1 covers 9 bases. CDR1 is SGHTA, CDR2 FQGNSA, per germline. The trim removed 2 bases at V and 0 bases at J, leaving 5 bases unmatched. CDR3 length: 18 amino acids.

V usage is TRBV5-1 and J usage is TRBJ2-6, with unresolved D. CDR1 SGHRS and CDR2 YFSETQ come from the germline V gene. V dropped 6 bases and J dropped 0 bases, with 10 bases sitting between them. This CDR3 region has 15 residues. The CDR3 loop is CASTLSNSGANVLTF. For the CDR3, the DNA is TGCGCCAGCACCCTTAGTAACTCTGGGGCCAACGTCCTGACTTTC.

The chain has TRBV7-3 and TRBJ1-4; D is unresolved. The length of the CDR3 is 13 residues. Per the germline V gene, CDR1 is SGHTA and CDR2 is FQGTGA. V was cut by 5 bases and J by 8 bases, with 12 bases left in between. This CDR3 reads CASSEVSFEKLFF. CDR3 DNA sequence: TGTGCCAGCAGCGAGGTCTCCTTCGAAAAACTGTTTTTT.

V and J are TRBV28 and TRBJ2-2; 12 bases line up with TRBD2. CDR1 and CDR2 from the germline V gene are MDHEN and SYDVKM. Losses at the gene ends were 7 bases for V and 5 bases for J; bases not matched to a gene: 5. The CDR3 runs 15 residues. In DNA, the CDR3 is TGTGCCAGCACCACTAGCGGGGGGTGGACCGGGGAGCTGTTTTTT. Protein sequence: CASTTSGGWTGELFF.

The count of this clone is one. This chain joins TRBV19 and TRBJ2-5; D might be TRBD2 (7 bases). V lost 3 bases, J lost 5 bases, and 13 bases lay in between. This CDR3 has 14 amino acids. Germline CDR1 reads LNHDA; CDR2 reads SQIVND (reference sequence). CDR3 coding DNA: TGTGCCAGTAGTATTCGGGGGCGGGGGGAGACCCAGTACTTC. Protein sequence: CASSIRGRGETQYF.

The V gene is TRBV4-2, the J gene TRBJ2-1, with 9 bases aligning to TRBD2. After removal of 0 bases from V and 4 bases from J, the junction contained 4 bases not matched to a gene. Per the germline V gene, CDR1 is LGHNA and CDR2 is YNFKEQ. This CDR3 spans 16 amino acids. For the CDR3, the DNA is TGTGCCAGCAGCCAAGATTACCTAGCGGGGTACAATGAGCAGTTCTTC. Translation: CASSQDYLAGYNEQFF.

The chain combines TRBV29-1 with TRBJ2-1, with 7 bases aligning to TRBD2. The V gene's germline CDR1 is SQVTM and CDR2 ANQGSEA. V was pared by 4 bases and J by 1 base, with 1 base of the junction left unmatched. The length of the CDR3 is 13 residues. CDR3 sequence: CSVASGSYNEQFF. Here the CDR3 DNA reads TGCAGCGTTGCTAGCGGTTCCTACAATGAGCAGTTCTTC.

This chain joins TRBV4-2 and TRBJ2-3; a possible D gene is TRBD2 (6 bases). Germline loops: CDR1 LGHNA, CDR2 YNFKEQ. The germline V and J ends were trimmed by 0 bases and 6 bases, with 13 bases remaining between them. The CDR3 contains 15 residues. The CDR3: CASSQDRGGWDTQYF. CDR3 DNA sequence: TGTGCCAGCAGCCAAGATCGAGGAGGGTGGGATACGCAGTATTTT.

The V gene is TRBV30, the J gene TRBJ2-1, with a possible D match to TRBD1 (6 bases). V was pared by 0 bases and J by 3 bases, with 12 bases between. Looked up from germline, CDR1 is GTSNPN and CDR2 is SVGIG (reference sequence). This CDR3 has 15 residues. The CDR3 bases are TGTGCCTGGAGTGTACTAGGACAGCTCTACAATGAGCAGTTCTTC. It codes for CAWSVLGQLYNEQFF.

The rearrangement links TRBV6-5 to TRBJ2-5, with D tentatively TRBD2 (8 bases). The CDR3 is made up of 16 amino acids. Germline CDR1 reads MNHEY; CDR2 reads SVGAGI. V was shortened by 4 bases and J by 5 bases, with 20 bases between the two germline ends. The DNA for the CDR3 is TGTGCCAGCAGTTTGTCTGGACTAGCAGGGGGGGAGACCCAGTACTTC. Its protein is CASSLSGLAGGETQYF.

In its sample, this clone was seen a few times. The chain joins TRBV5-1 to TRBJ1-3; no firm D call. Germline assignment: CDR1 SGHRS and CDR2 YFSETQ. Deletions cut 2 bases from V and 0 bases from J, with 6 bases between. The CDR3 has 14 amino acids. The CDR3 is CASSFTFSGNTIYF. The CDR3 coding sequence is TGCGCCAGCAGCTTTACATTCTCTGGAAACACCATATATTTT.

The rearrangement links TRBV6-1 to TRBJ2-7; TRBD2 aligns across 8 bases. The CDR3 is 15 amino acids. Germline CDR1 and CDR2: MNHNS and SASEGT. Losses at the gene ends were 4 bases for V and 0 bases for J; bases not matched to a gene: 5. CDR3: CASSALAEGSYEQYF. The DNA for the CDR3 is TGTGCCAGCAGTGCACTAGCGGAGGGCTCCTACGAGCAGTACTTC.

The chain couples TRBV27 to TRBJ2-1, with 9 bases aligning to TRBD2. Germline V gene lookup returns CDR1 MNHEY and CDR2 SMNVEV (reference sequence). V lost 8 bases, J lost 5 bases, and 10 bases stayed unmatched. This CDR3 has 15 residues. In DNA, the CDR3 is TGTGCCAGCGGCCCCCCGGGACTAGCAGACAATGAGCAGTTCTTC. Its protein product is CASGPPGLADNEQFF.

The chain combines TRBV11-2 with TRBJ2-3; TRBD1 might be the D (5 bases). The V and J ends lost 1 base and 6 bases respectively, with 14 bases between them. The germline V gene has CDR1 SGHAT and CDR2 FQNNGV. This CDR3 is built from 15 residues. CDR3 sequence reads: CASSLVAGLIDTQYF. Here the CDR3 DNA reads TGTGCCAGCAGCTTAGTGGCAGGGCTGATCGATACGCAGTATTTT.

This chain joins TRBV5-1 and TRBJ2-1; 11 nucleotides line up with TRBD2. From germline, CDR1 is SGHRS and CDR2 YFSETQ. Germline trimming cut 4 bases from V and 5 bases from J; bases unmatched to any gene: 8. This CDR3 contains 16 residues. CDR3 sequence: CASSALAGGRDNEQFF. In DNA form, the CDR3 reads TGCGCCAGCAGCGCTTTAGCGGGAGGGAGGGACAATGAGCAGTTCTTC.

This rearrangement joins TRBV15 to TRBJ2-5; possibly TRBD1 for D (6 bases). The CDR3 consists of 15 residues. Germline CDR1 is LNHNV and CDR2 is YYDKDF (reference sequence). V gave up 1 base and J gave up 2 bases, with 11 bases separating them. The CDR3 bases are TGTGCCACCAGCAGAGGGGGGCTTACACAAGAGACCCAGTACTTC. Translation: CATSRGGLTQETQYF.

The chain employs TRBV19 and TRBJ1-5; 9 nucleotides line up with TRBD1. Germline-derived CDR1 and CDR2 are LNHDA and SQIVND (reference sequence). The ends lost 7 bases at V and 4 bases at J; junction bases unmatched: 5. CDR3 length equals 14 residues. CDR3 in DNA: TGTGCCAGTACCCAGGACAGGGGAAATCAGCCCCAGCATTTT. Translated, it gives CASTQDRGNQPQHF.

The CDR3 DNA sequence: TGTGCCAGCAGTCCGGGTCCCAGTCAGAGCTCCTACGAGCAGTACTTC. Translating it yields CASSPGPSQSSYEQYF. The chain couples TRBV7-7 to TRBJ2-7, with no clear D. Germline assignment: CDR1 SSHAT and CDR2 FNYEAQ (reference sequence). This CDR3 has 16 amino acids. With 6 bases removed from V and 0 bases from J, the gap between germline ends came to 18 bases. The full variable domain, completed using reference TRBV7-7 and TRBJ2-7, is GAGVSQSPRYKVTKRGQDVTLRCDPISSHATLYWYQQALGQGPEFLTYFNYEAQPDKSGLPSDRFSAERPEGSISTLTIQRTEQRDSAMYRCASSPGPSQSSYEQYFGPGTRLTVT.

This clone was recorded only once. CDR3 region: CASSTSGGVTGELFF. The CDR3 coding sequence is TGTGCCAGTAGTACCAGCGGAGGGGTCACCGGGGAGCTGTTTTTT. J is TRBJ2-2 and V is TRBV19; TRBD2 might be the D (6 bases). Germline CDR1 LNHDA, CDR2 SQIVND (reference sequence). The CDR3 is 15 residues long. V shed 4 bases and J shed 4 bases, with 13 bases lying between them.

This clone was found once. The chain carries TRBV4-2 and TRBJ2-1; 16 bases are a match to TRBD2. The CDR3 totals 17 residues. The germline V gene encodes CDR1 LGHNA and CDR2 YNFKEQ. Germline trimming cut 5 bases from V and 6 bases from J; bases unmatched to any gene: 7. CDR3 residues: CASSWGLAGGGSNEQFF. CDR3 sequence (DNA): TGTGCCAGCAGCTGGGGACTAGCGGGAGGGGGGTCCAATGAGCAGTTCTTC.